This T cell receptor beta chain originates from a study of OX40 agonist ivuxolimab in advanced cancers. Whole-study context: Antecedent anti-PD-1, anti-PD-L1 or anti-CTLA-4 therapy was permissible, with under 50% having received some.

The study's findings and limits: Expanded peripheral T cell antigen specificity was not determined.

TCRdb's table, derived via immunoSEQ multiplex PCR, lists solely in-frame clones and lacks some. The sample gives approximately 31,000 clones, more than 75% of which show up once; 20% to 30% is in the top ten. Points on this clone: Its specificity is not known.

This sequence originates from an adult with an advanced solid tumor such as melanoma, head and neck, liver or kidney cancer. The input for sequencing was CD4+ or CD8+ T cells sorted from blood, taken in a trial of the OX40 agonist ivuxolimab.

The CDR3: CSVAKEEETQYF. In DNA, the CDR3 is TGCAGCGTGGCAAAAGAAGAAGAGACCCAGTACTTC. This chain connects TRBV29-1 to TRBJ2-5; D ambiguous. Germline CDR1 and CDR2: SQVTM and ANQGSEA. V was clipped by 6 bases and J by 3 bases, with 11 bases between them. The CDR3 totals 12 residues. Full variable domain (outside the CDR3, taken from reference TRBV29-1 and TRBJ2-5): SAVISQKPSRDICQRGTSLTIQCQVDSQVTMMFWYRQQPGQSLTLIATANQGSEATYESGFVIDKFPISRPNLTFSTLTVSNMSPEDSSIYLCSVAKEEETQYFGPGTRLLVL.